This TCR beta chain was profiled in a study of cytomegalovirus exposure and HLA in healthy donors. With 8 bases removed from V and 1 base from J, the gap between germline ends came to 17 bases. The CDR3 is 15 amino acids. Looked up from germline, CDR1 is MDHEN and CDR2 is SYDVKM. PCR amplification relied on 60 Vbeta primers (plus 13 Jbeta primers). This table comes from immunoSEQ multiplex PCR, and its TCRdb copy is limited to in-frame clones, with some not included. The table has under 110,000 clones, about two thirds seen once. The sequence derives from a boy aged 5 to 17 in good health and CMV-seronegative. Sample: PBMCs. The chain uses TRBV28 and TRBJ1-2; D is unresolved. CDR3 coding DNA: TGTGCCAGCGTCGTCGGAGGGAACGGTAACTATGGCTACACCTTC. This codes for CASVVGGNGNYGYTF.